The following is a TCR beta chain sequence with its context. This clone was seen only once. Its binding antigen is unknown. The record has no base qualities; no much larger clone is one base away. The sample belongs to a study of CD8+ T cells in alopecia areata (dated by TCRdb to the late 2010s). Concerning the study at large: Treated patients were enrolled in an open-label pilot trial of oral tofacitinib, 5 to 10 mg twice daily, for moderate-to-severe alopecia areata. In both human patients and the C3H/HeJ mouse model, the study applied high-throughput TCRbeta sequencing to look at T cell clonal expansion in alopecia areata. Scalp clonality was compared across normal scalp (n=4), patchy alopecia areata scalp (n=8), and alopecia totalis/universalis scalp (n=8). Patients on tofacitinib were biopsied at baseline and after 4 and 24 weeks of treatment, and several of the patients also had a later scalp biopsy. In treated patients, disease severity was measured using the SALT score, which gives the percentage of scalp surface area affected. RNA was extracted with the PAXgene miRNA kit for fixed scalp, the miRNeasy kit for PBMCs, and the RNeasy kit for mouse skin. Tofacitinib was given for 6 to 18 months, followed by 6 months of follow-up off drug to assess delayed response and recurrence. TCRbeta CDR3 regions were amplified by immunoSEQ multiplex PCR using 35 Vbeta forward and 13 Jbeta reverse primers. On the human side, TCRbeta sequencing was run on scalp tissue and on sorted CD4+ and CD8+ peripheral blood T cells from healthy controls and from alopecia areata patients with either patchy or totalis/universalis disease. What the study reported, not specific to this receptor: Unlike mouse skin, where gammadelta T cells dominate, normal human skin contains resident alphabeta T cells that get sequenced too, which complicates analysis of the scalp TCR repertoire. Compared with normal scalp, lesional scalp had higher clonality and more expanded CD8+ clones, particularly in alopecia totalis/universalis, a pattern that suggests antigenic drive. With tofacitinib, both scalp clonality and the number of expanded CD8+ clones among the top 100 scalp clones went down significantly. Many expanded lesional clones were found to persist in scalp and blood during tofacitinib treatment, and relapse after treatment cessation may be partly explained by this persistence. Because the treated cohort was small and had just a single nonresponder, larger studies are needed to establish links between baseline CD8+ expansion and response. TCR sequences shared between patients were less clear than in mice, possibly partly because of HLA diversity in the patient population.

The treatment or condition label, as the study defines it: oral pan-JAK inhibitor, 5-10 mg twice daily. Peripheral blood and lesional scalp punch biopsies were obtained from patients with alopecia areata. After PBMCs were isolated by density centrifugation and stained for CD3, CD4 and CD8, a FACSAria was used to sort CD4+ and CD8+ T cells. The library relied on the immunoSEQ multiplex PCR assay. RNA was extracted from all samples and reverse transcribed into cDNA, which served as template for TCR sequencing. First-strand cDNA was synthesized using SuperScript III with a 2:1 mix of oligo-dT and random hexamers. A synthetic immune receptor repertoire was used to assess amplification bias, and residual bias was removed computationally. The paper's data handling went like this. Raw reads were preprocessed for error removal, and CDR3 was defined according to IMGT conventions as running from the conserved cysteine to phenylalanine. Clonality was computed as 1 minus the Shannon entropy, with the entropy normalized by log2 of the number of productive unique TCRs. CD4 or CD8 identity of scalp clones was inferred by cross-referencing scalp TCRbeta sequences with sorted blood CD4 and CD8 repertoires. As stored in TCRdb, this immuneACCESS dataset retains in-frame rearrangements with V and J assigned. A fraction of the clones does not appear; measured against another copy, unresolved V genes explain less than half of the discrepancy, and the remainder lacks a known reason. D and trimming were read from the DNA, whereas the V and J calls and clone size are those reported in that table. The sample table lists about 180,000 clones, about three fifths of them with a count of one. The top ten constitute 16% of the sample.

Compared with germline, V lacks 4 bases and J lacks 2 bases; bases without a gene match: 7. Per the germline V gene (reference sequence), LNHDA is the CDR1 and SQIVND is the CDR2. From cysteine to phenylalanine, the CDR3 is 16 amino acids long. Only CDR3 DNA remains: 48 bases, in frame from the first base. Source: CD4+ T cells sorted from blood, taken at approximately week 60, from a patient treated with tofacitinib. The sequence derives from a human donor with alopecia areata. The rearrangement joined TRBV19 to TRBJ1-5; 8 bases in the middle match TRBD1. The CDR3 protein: CASSTTWTGRNQPQHF. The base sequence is TGTGCCAGTAGTACCACCTGGACAGGGCGCAATCAGCCCCAGCATTTT.